Included here is one T cell receptor beta chain sequence, with context. This sample is part of a study of Graves' ophthalmopathy and Graves' hyperthyroidism. Germline CDR1 reads MNHNS; CDR2 reads SASEGT. V was trimmed by 7 bases and J by 0 bases, leaving 7 bases between them. CDR3 length: 13 residues. The stable label applied to hyperthyroidism with no ophthalmopathy within 18 months of follow-up. About 10 ml of fresh blood yielded the PBMCs by density gradient. Amplification targeted the TCR beta CDR3 regions, with RNA transcripts as the source material. First-round RT-PCR with HTBI primers preceded a second-round multiplex PCR. TCRdb analysed the multiplex PCR reads with MiXCR anew, one entry per CDR3 protein. The repertoire includes a few hundred thousand distinct CDR3 sequences, around 20% of them detected once, and around 3% sits in the top ten.

J is TRBJ1-5 and V is TRBV6-1; TRBD1 might be the D (5 bases). This clonotype originated in a woman in her late teens or twenties with stable Graves' hyperthyroidism. Sequencing used peripheral blood. CDR3 sequence reads: CASKTASNQPQHF. DNA of the CDR3: TGTGCCAGCAAGACAGCTAGCAATCAGCCCCAGCATTTT.